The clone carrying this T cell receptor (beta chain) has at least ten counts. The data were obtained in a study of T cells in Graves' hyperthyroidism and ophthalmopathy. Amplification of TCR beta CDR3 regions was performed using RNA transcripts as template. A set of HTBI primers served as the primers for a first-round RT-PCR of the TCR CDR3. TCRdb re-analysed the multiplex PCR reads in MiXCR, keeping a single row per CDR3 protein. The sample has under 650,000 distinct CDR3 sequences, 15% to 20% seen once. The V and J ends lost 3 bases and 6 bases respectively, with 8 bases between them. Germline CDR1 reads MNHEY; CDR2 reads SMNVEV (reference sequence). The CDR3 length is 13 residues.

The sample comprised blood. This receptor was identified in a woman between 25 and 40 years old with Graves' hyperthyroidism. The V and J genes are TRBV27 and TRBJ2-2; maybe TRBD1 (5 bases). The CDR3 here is CASSFQGPGELFF. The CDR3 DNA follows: TGTGCCAGCAGTTTCCAGGGTCCCGGGGAGCTGTTTTTT.